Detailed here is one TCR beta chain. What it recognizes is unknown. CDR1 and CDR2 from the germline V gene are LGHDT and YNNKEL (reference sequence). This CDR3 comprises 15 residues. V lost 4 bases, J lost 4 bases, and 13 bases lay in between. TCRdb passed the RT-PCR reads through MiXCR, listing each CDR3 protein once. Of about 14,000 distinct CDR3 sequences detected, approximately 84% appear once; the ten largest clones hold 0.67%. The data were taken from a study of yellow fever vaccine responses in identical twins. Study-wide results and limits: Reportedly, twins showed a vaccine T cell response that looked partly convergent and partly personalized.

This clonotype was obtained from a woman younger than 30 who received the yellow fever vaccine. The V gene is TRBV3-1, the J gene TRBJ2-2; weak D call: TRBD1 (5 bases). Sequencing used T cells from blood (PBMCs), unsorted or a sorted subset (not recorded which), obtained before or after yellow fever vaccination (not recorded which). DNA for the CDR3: TGTGCCAGCAGCCGTAGCAGGGAAGGCACCGGGGAGCTGTTTTTT. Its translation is CASSRSREGTGELFF.